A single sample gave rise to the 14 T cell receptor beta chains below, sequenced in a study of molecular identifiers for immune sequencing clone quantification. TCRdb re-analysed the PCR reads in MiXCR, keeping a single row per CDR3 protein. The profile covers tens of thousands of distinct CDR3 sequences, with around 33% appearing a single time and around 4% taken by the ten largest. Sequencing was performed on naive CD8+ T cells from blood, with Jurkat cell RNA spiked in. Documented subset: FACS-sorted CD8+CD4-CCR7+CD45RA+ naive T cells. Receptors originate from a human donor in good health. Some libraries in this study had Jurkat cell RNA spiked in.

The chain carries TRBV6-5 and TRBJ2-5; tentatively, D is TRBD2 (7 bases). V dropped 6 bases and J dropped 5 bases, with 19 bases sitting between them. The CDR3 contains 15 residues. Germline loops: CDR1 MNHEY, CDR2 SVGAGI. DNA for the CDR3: TGTGCCAGCAGCCTTTGGGGGGGGGCAAAGGAGACCCAGTACTTC. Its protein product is CASSLWGGAKETQYF.

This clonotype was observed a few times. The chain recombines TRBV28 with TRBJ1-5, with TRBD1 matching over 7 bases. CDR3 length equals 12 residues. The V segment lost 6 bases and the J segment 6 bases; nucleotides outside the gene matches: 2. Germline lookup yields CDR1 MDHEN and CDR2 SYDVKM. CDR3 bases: TGTGCCAGCAGAAACAGGGGTCAGCCCCAGCATTTT. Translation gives CASRNRGQPQHF.

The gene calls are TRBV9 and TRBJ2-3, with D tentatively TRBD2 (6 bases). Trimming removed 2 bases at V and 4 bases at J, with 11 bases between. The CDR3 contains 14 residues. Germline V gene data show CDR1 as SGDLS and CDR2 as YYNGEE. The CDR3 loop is CASSVEGSADTQYF. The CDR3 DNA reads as TGTGCCAGCAGCGTGGAGGGTTCGGCAGATACGCAGTATTTT. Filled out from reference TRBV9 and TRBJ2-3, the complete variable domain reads DSGVTQTPKHLITATGQRVTLRCSPRSGDLSVYWYQQSLDQGLQFLIQYYNGEERAKGNILERFSAQQFPDLHSELNLSSLELGDSALYFCASSVEGSADTQYFGPGTRLTVL.

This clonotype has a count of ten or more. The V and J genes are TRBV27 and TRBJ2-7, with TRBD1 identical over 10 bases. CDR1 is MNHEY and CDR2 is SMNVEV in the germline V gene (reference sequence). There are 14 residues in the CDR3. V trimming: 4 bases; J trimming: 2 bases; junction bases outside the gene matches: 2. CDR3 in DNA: TGTGCCAGCAGTTACGGGACAGGGGCCTACGAGCAGTACTTC. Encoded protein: CASSYGTGAYEQYF.

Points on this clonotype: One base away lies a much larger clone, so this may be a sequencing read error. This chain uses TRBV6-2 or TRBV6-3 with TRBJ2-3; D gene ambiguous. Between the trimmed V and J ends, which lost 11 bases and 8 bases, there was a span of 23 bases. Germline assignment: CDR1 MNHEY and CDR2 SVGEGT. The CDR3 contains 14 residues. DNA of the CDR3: TGTGCCGCCAGGTGGGCGGCCCCCGCCGGTACGCAGTATTTT. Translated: CAARWAAPAGTQYF.

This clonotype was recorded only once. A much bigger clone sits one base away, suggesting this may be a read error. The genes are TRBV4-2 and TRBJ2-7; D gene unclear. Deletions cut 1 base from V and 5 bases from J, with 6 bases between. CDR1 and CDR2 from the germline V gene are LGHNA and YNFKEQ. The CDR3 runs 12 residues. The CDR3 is CASSQGPNEQYF. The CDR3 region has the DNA TGTGCCAGCAGCCAAGGACCCAACGAGCAGTACTTC.

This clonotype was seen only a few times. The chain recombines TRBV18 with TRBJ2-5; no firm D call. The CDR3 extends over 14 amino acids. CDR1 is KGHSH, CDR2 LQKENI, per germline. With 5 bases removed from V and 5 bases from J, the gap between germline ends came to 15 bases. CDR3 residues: CASSDLLPVETQYF. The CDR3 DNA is TGTGCCAGCTCAGACTTACTGCCGGTGGAGACCCAGTACTTC.

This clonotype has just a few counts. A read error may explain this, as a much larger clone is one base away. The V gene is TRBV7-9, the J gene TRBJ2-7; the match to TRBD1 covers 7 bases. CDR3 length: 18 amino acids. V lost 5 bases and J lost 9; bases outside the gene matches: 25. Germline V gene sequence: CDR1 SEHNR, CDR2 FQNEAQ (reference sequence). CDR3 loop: CASSAPPSDRWFGDGQYF. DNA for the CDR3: TGTGCCAGCAGCGCCCCACCATCGGACAGGTGGTTTGGGGACGGGCAGTACTTC.

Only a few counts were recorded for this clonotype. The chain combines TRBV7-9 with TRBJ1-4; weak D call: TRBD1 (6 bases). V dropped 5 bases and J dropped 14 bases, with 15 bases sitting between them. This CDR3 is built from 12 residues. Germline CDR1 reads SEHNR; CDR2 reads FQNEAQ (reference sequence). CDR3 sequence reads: CASSPPDRILFF. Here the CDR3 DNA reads TGTGCCAGCAGCCCCCCCGACAGGATTCTGTTTTTT.

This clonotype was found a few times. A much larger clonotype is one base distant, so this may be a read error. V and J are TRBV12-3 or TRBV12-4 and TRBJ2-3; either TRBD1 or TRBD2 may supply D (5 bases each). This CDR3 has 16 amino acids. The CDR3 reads CASSAPGRPPTETQYF. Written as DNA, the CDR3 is TGTGCCAGCAGTGCGCCGGGGCGCCCCCCCACAGAAACGCAGTATTTT.

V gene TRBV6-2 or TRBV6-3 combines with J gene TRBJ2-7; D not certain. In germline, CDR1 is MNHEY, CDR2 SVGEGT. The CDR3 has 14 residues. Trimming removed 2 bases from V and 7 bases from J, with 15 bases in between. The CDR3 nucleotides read TGTGCCAGCAGTTACATGTCTGACATCGGGGAGCAGTACTTC. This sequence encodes CASSYMSDIGEQYF.

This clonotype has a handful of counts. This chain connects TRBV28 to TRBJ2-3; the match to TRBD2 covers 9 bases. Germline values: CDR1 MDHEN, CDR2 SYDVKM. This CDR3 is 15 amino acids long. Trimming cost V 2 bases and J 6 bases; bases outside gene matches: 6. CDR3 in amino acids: CASSLSLAGTDTQYF. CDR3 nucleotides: TGTGCCAGCAGTTTAAGTCTAGCGGGAACCGATACGCAGTATTTT.

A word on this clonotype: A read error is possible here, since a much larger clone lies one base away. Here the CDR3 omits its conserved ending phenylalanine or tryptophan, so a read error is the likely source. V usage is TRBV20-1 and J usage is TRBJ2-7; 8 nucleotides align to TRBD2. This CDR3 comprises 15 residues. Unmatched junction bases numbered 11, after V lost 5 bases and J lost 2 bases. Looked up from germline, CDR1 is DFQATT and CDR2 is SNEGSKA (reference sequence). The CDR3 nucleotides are TGCAGTGCTCCTGACCTTAGCGGGACTACCTACGAGCAGTACTCC. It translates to CSAPDLSGTTYEQYS.

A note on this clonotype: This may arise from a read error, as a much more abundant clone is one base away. CDR3 bases: TGTGCCAGCAGCTCCAATCCGGGACTAGCCTACGAGCAGAACTTC. It is translated as CASSSNPGLAYEQNF. The rearrangement joins TRBV7-2 to TRBJ2-7; 9 bases fit TRBD2. Germline V CDR1 and CDR2: SGHTA, FQGNSA. CDR3 length: 15 amino acids. Full variable domain (remainder filled in from reference TRBV7-2 and TRBJ2-7): GAGVSQSPSNKVTEKGKDVELRCDPISGHTALYWYRQSLGQGLEFLIYFQGNSAPDKSGLPSDRFSAERTGGSVSTLTIQRTQQEDSAVYLCASSSNPGLAYEQNFGPGTRLTVT.